This TCR beta chain is from a study of blood T cells in healthy people across ages. Overall study findings and caveats: Bulk PBMC profiling left naive and antigen-experienced comparisons inconclusive. Donor CMV status, an unknown factor, possibly confounded changes in expanded clonotypes.

Next came a second PCR, run for about 6 to 12 cycles, which used a sample-barcoded 5' primer along with a J-beta primer mix. Every cDNA molecule carried a tag from a template-switch adaptor bearing 12 random nucleotides. MiXCR, run by TCRdb on the 5' RACE reads, gives a single entry per CDR3 protein. The repertoire holds under 950,000 distinct CDR3 sequences, approximately 21% seen once, with roughly a fifth in the top ten. The germline V gene encodes CDR1 SQVTM and CDR2 ANQGSEA. The CDR3 consists of 13 residues. V was cut by 4 bases and J by 0 bases, with 9 bases left in between. A note on this clonotype: Its antigen is unidentified.

The individuals who served as donors were healthy Caucasians living in Russia, aged roughly 6 to 90. This chain links TRBV29-1 with TRBJ1-2; the D gene is possibly TRBD1 (5 bases). This TCR came from a man between 65 and 85 years old in good health. Sequencing was done on a sample of blood. The CDR3 coding sequence is TGCAGCGTTGGGGGACTGGCTAACTATGGCTACACCTTC. It is translated as CSVGGLANYGYTF.